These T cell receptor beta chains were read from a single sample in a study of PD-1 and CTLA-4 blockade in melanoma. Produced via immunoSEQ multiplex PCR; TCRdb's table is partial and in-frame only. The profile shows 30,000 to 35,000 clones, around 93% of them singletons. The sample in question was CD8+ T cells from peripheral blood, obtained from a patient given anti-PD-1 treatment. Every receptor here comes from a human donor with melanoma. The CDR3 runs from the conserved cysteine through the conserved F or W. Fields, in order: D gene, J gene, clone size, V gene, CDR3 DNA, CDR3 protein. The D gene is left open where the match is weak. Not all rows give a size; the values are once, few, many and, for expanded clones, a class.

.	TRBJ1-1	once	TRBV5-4	TGTGCCAGCAGCTTGAGAGGCACGTTGAACACTGAAGCTTTCTTT	CASSLRGTLNTEAFF
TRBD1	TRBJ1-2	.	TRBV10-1	TGCGCCAGCAGTGAAAGCCGGGACAGGGTCTTC	CASSESRDRVF
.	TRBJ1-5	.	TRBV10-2	TGCGCCAGTAGCCAGGGGACGATCCCCGATCAGCCCCAGCATTTT	CASSQGTIPDQPQHF
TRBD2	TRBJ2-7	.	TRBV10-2	TGCGCCAGCAGTGAGCTAGCGGGAGAGAAATCCTACGAGCAGTACTTC	CASSELAGEKSYEQYF
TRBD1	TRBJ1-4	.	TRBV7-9	TGTGCCAGCAGCCCAACTAACAGGGGAACTAATGAAAAACTGTTTTTT	CASSPTNRGTNEKLFF
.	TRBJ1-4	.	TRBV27	TGTGCCAGCAGTCAGGGGACTAATGAAAAACTGTTTTTT	CASSQGTNEKLFF
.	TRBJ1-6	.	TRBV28	TGTGCCAGCAGTTTAGAGTTCGGGGGGACGACCTATAATTCACCCCTCCACTTT	CASSLEFGGTTYNSPLHF
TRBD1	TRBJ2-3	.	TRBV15	TGTGCCACCAGCAGAGGAACAGGGGTCACCTTGGATACGCAGTATTTT	CATSRGTGVTLDTQYF
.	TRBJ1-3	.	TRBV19	TGTGCCAGTAGTCCCGTCGGTGGACCCTCTGGAAACACCATATATTTT	CASSPVGGPSGNTIYF
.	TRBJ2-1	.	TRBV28	TGTGCCAGCAGTCCCCGGGTTTGGAATGACGGATCCTACAATGAGCAGTTCTTC	CASSPRVWNDGSYNEQFF
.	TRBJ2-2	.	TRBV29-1	TGCAGCGTGGACCAGGGCACCGGGGAGCTGTTTTTT	CSVDQGTGELFF
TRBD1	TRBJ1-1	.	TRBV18	TGTGCCAGCTCACAGGAGGCCAGGGGGGTTGAAGCTTTCTTT	CASSQEARGVEAFF
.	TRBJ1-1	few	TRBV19	TGTGCCAGTAGTATAGACAGGAACACTGAAGCTTTCTTT	CASSIDRNTEAFF
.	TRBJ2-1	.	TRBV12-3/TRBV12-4	TGTGCCAGCACCTGGCCGGAGGGCAATGAGCAGTTCTTC	CASTWPEGNEQFF
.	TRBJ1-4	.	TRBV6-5	TGTGCCAGCAGTTACCGGAGCGATGAAAAACTGTTTTTT	CASSYRSDEKLFF
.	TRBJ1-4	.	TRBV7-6	TGTGCCAGCAGCCCGGAGGGGGAAAAACTGTTTTTT	CASSPEGEKLFF
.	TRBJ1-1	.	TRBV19	TGTGCCAGTAGTATAGATCAAAGAGGGAACACTGAAGCTTTCTTT	CASSIDQRGNTEAFF
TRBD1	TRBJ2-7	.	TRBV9	TGTGCCAGCAGCGGGGGGGACAGGGACTACGAGCAGTACTTC	CASSGGDRDYEQYF
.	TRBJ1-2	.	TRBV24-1	TGTGCCACCAGTGCTAGAGCCGGCTATGGCTACACCTTC	CATSARAGYGYTF
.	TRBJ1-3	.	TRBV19	TGTGCCAGTAGTCCCGTTTGGAGCTCTGGAAACACCATATATTTT	CASSPVWSSGNTIYF
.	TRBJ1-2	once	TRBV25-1	TGTGCCAGCAGTGATCAGGGCTATGGCTACACCTTC	CASSDQGYGYTF
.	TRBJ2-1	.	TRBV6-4	TGTGCCAGCTCCAAAGAGGGAGGTGGCTACAATGAGCAGTTCTTC	CASSKEGGGYNEQFF
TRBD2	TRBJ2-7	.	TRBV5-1	TGCGCCAGCAGCCCATCGATTAGCGGGGAGTTCGAGCAGTACTTC	CASSPSISGEFEQYF
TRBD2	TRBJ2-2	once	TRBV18	TGTGCCAGCTCAGCACCTTCTAGCGGGATCGCCGGGGAGCTGTTTTTT	CASSAPSSGIAGELFF
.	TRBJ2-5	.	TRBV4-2	TGTGCCAGCAGCCAAGCGCATCCCGGGGATGGGGAGACCCAGTACTTC	CASSQAHPGDGETQYF
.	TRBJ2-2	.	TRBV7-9	TGTGCCAGCAGCCTAGAAGGGGCGTACACCGGGGAGCTGTTTTTT	CASSLEGAYTGELFF
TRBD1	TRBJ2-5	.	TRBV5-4	TGTGCCAGCAGGTCCGGGACAGGGGTCGAGACCCAGTACTTC	CASRSGTGVETQYF
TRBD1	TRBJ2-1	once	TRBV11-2	TGTGCCAGCAGCTTAGGGGACAGGGATTACAATGAGCAGTTCTTC	CASSLGDRDYNEQFF
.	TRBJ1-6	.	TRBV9	TGTGCCAGCGGGGGAGGCGGTAATTCACCCCTCCACTTT	CASGGGGNSPLHF
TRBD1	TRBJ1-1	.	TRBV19	TGTGCCAGTAGTCTTGGGACAGGGGGAAACACTGAAGCTTTCTTT	CASSLGTGGNTEAFF
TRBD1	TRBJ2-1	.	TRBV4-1	TGCGCCAGCAGCCCGGGACAGGGGGCCTACAATGAGCAGTTCTTC	CASSPGQGAYNEQFF
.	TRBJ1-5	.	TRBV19	TGTGCCAGTAGTGGGACGCTCCGAGGTAGCAATCAGCCCCAGCATTTT	CASSGTLRGSNQPQHF